This T cell receptor (beta chain) is drawn from a study of cytomegalovirus exposure and HLA in healthy donors. Notes on the study in general: Later, an analysis showed that TCR beta chains associated with HLA were more clonally expanded than others that were equally common.

Germline V gives CDR1 MGHRA, CDR2 YSYEKL. CDR3 length equals 13 residues. The primer mix had 60 Vbeta and 13 Jbeta primers. Clones were read by immunoSEQ multiplex PCR, and TCRdb kept only the in-frame ones, dropping some. This sample contains around 140,000 clones. On this clone: Its antigen is as yet unknown.

Source material: PBMCs. The receptor was isolated from a woman aged 18-29 years in good health and CMV-seronegative. The rearrangement uses TRBV4-1 and TRBJ2-5, with D perhaps being TRBD1 or TRBD2 (5 bases each). Near its end, the DNA agrees better with TRBJ2-7, so the J call may be wrong. The DNA of the CDR3 is TGCGCCAGCAGCCAAGATGGGGGCTACGAGCAGTACTTC. This sequence encodes CASSQDGGYEQYF.